This TCR beta chain was retrieved from a study of T cell responses to AZD1222 COVID-19 vaccine. General observations from the study: Baseline antibody screening turned up just a handful of seropositive AZD1222 recipients. Mostly white British, mostly female donors; authors suggested clonal diversity may be underestimated. With two AZD1222 doses given, Spike-specific TCR breadth and depth both rose.

The CDR3 is 13 amino acids. V was trimmed by 0 bases and J by 5 bases, leaving 7 bases between them. Germline V gene sequence: CDR1 MNHEY, CDR2 SVGEGT. Using immunoSEQ multiplex PCR, the repertoire was profiled, and TCRdb retains in-frame clones only, with some absent. Of around 140,000 clones in the sample, around 87% were seen once. For this clone: The target antigen is unknown.

The TCR was taken from an adult in good health. Sequences were derived from peripheral blood, sampled on day 0 of AZD1222 vaccination. V is TRBV6-2 or TRBV6-3 and J is TRBJ1-1; no clear D. CDR3 bases: TGTGCCAGCAGTTACTCGTTGGTAACTGAAGCTTTCTTT. Translation gives CASSYSLVTEAFF.